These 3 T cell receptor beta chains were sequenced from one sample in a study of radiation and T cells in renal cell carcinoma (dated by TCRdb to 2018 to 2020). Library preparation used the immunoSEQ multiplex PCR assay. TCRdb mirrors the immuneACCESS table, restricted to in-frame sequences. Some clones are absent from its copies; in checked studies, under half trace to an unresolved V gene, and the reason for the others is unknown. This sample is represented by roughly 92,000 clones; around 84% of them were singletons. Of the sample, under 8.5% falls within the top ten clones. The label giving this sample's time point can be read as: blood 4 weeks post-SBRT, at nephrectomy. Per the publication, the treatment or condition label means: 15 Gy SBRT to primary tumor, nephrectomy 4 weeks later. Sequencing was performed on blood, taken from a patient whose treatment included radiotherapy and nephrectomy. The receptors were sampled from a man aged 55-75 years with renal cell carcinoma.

The CDR3 DNA reads TGTGCCAGCAGTTCGGGACTAGCGTTTTACAATGAGCAGTTCTTC. Its translation: CASSSGLAFYNEQFF. V usage is TRBV2 and J usage is TRBJ2-1; 10 nucleotides match TRBD2. Trimming took 5 bases from V and 4 from J; bases not matched to a gene: 5. CDR1 and CDR2 (germline): SNHLY, FYNNEI. The CDR3 sequence is 15 residues long.

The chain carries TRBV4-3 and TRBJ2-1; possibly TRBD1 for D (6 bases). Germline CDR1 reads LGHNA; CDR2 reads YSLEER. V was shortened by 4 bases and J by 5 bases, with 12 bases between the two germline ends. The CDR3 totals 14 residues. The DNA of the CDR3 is TGCGCCAGCAGCCCAACAGGGCGTCACAATGAGCAGTTCTTC. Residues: CASSPTGRHNEQFF.

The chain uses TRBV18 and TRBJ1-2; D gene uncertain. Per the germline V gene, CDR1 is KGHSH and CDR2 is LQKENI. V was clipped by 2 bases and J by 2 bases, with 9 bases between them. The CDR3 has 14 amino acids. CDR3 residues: CASSPEVVNYGYTF. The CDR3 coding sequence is TGTGCCAGCTCACCAGAGGTAGTGAACTATGGCTACACCTTC.